This entry concerns a single TCR beta chain. The target antigen is unknown. Memory CD4+ T cells were sorted as CD4+CD45RO+CD25- cells. Constant-region reverse primers amplified full-length variable regions, followed by semi-nested Nested Universal Primer A PCR. TCRdb processed the 5' RACE reads anew with MiXCR; each CDR3 protein has one entry. Among about 57,000 distinct CDR3 sequences listed, around 28% were seen once. Study-wide results and caveats: Tumor memory CD4+ T cell TCR gene usage clustered with blood and lymph node memory CD4+ cells and lymph node naive CD4+ cells.

Germline-derived CDR1 and CDR2 are SGHTA and FQGTGA. The CDR3 consists of 13 residues. With 5 bases removed from V and 4 bases from J, the gap between germline ends came to 11 bases. The sequenced material came from tumor-infiltrating memory CD4+ T cells sorted from the breast tumor. The subset was: memory CD4+ T cells, CD4+CD45RO+CD25-. The chain recombines TRBV7-3 with TRBJ1-1; D gene unclear. This TCR came from a female donor with breast cancer. CDR3 protein: CASSPGLGTEAFF. The CDR3 DNA is TGTGCCAGCAGCCCCGGACTGGGCACTGAAGCTTTCTTT.